These 9 T cell receptor beta chains were all obtained from the same sample, sequenced in a study of T cells in Graves' hyperthyroidism and ophthalmopathy. TCR beta CDR3 regions were amplified from RNA. The HTBI set primed first-round TCR CDR3 RT-PCR. TCRdb analysed the multiplex PCR reads with MiXCR anew, one entry per CDR3 protein. Of some 490,000 distinct CDR3 sequences in the sample, approximately 22% are singletons; the top ten hold 45% to 50%. Sequenced material: blood. The receptor set was obtained from a woman between 65 and 79 years old with Graves' ophthalmopathy.

At least ten counts were recorded for this clonotype. The V gene is TRBV12-3 or TRBV12-4, the J gene TRBJ2-5; 7 bases fit TRBD2. V lost 3 bases, J lost 5 bases, and 12 bases stayed unmatched. The CDR3 sequence is 16 residues long. The CDR3 is CASSLGGGSISETQYF. The DNA for the CDR3 is TGTGCCAGCAGTTTGGGTGGCGGGAGTATTAGCGAGACCCAGTACTTC.

The chain couples TRBV20-1 to TRBJ2-7, with D possibly being TRBD2 (7 bases). Germline-derived CDR1 and CDR2 are DFQATT and SNEGSKA (reference sequence). Trimming removed 6 bases at V and 5 bases at J, with 20 bases between. CDR3 length equals 14 residues. CDR3: CSATRGAGINEQYF. The CDR3 region has the DNA TGCAGTGCCACCCGGGGGGCGGGAATCAACGAGCAGTACTTC.

This clonotype was counted a few times. The chain employs TRBV11-2 and TRBJ1-3; TRBD1 aligns across 9 bases. V was pared by 3 bases and J by 8 bases, with 11 bases of the junction left unmatched. The germline CDR1 and CDR2 sequences are SGHAT and FQNNGV. The CDR3 consists of 16 residues. CDR3 residues: CASSLPGTGRLHTIYF. For the CDR3, the DNA is TGTGCCAGCAGCTTGCCTGGGACAGGGAGGCTCCACACCATATATTTT.

The CDR3 reads CASSLENSGYTF. In DNA, the CDR3 is TGTGCCAGCAGCTTAGAGAATTCCGGCTACACCTTC. This chain links TRBV7-9 with TRBJ1-2; D unresolved. Trimming removed 1 base from V and 8 bases from J, with 8 bases in between. The CDR3 totals 12 residues. Looked up from germline, CDR1 is SEHNR and CDR2 is FQNEAQ (reference sequence).

This clonotype occurred a few times. The chain is built from TRBV12-3 or TRBV12-4 and TRBJ1-4; 8 bases fit TRBD1. The CDR3 contains 14 residues. V shed 5 bases, J shed 5 bases, and the junction held 4 bases outside the gene matches. In DNA, the CDR3 is TGTGCCAGCAGTAGGACAGGGAGGAATGAAAAACTGTTTTTT. Translated, it gives CASSRTGRNEKLFF.

This clonotype was seen at least ten times. The CDR3 bases are TGTGCCAGCAGTTACTCGTGGGGGGTAGGAGATCAGCCCCAGCATTTT. This gives the protein CASSYSWGVGDQPQHF. This chain uses TRBV6-5 with TRBJ1-5; the D gene is possibly TRBD1 (5 bases). Germline V gene sequence: CDR1 MNHEY, CDR2 SVGAGI. The CDR3 extends over 16 amino acids. V lost 0 bases, J lost 5 bases, and 14 bases lay in between.

This chain joins TRBV7-9 and TRBJ2-2; 7 nucleotides agree with TRBD1. V lost 5 bases and J lost 2; bases outside the gene matches: 5. Germline CDR1 is SEHNR and CDR2 is FQNEAQ (reference sequence). This CDR3 is 15 amino acids long. CDR3 loop: CASSRQGFNTGELFF. CDR3 DNA: TGTGCCAGCAGCCGACAGGGCTTTAACACCGGGGAGCTGTTTTTT.

The chain recombines TRBV18 with TRBJ2-3; 7 nucleotides match TRBD1. V trimming: 3 bases; J trimming: 3 bases; junction bases outside the gene matches: 3. Germline-derived CDR1 and CDR2 are KGHSH and LQKENI. The length of the CDR3 is 14 residues. CDR3 in amino acids: CASSPLGQTDTQYF. The DNA for the CDR3 is TGTGCCAGCTCACCCTTGGGACAGACAGATACGCAGTATTTT.

The chain joins TRBV11-2 to TRBJ2-7; maybe TRBD1 (6 bases). The ends were cut back, 4 bases at V and 3 bases at J, with 16 bases in the middle. Germline CDR1 SGHAT, CDR2 FQNNGV. This CDR3 has 15 residues. CDR3 nucleotides: TGTGCCAGCAGCTCGCCGGGACAAAAGTACTACGAGCAGTACTTC. Translation gives CASSSPGQKYYEQYF.